This passage covers 16 T cell receptor beta chains from one sample sequenced in a study of cytomegalovirus exposure and HLA in healthy donors. The study ran its PCR with 60 Vbeta and 13 Jbeta primers. Using immunoSEQ multiplex PCR, the repertoire was profiled, and TCRdb retains in-frame clones only, with some absent. The data show 150,000 to 200,000 clones, 81% seen once. Sequencing was carried out using PBMCs. All receptors derive from a man in his forties or fifties in good health and CMV-seropositive.

This clone came up a few times. V is TRBV6-5 and J is TRBJ2-7; 7 nucleotides align to TRBD1. V lost 0 bases and J lost 2; bases outside the gene matches: 4. The CDR3 spans 15 residues. Per the germline V gene, CDR1 is MNHEY and CDR2 is SVGAGI. CDR3 in DNA: TGTGCCAGCAGTTACTCCGGGACAGCTACCTACGAGCAGTACTTC. Translated: CASSYSGTATYEQYF.

This clone was counted between two and nine times. The rearrangement links TRBV19 to TRBJ1-5; 8 positions agree with TRBD1. V trimming: 6 bases; J trimming: 7 bases; junction bases outside the gene matches: 11. CDR1 and CDR2 from the germline V gene are LNHDA and SQIVND (reference sequence). The CDR3 is 15 residues long. CDR3 sequence reads: CASSRTGGERQPQHF. For the CDR3, the DNA is TGTGCCAGTAGCCGTACAGGGGGGGAAAGACAGCCCCAGCATTTT. The whole variable domain, remainder taken from reference TRBV19 and TRBJ1-5, is DGGITQSPKYLFRKEGQNVTLSCEQNLNHDAMYWYRQDPGQGLRLIYYSQIVNDFQKGDIAEGYSVSREKKESFPLTVTSAQKNPTAFYLCASSRTGGERQPQHFGDGTRLSIL.

This chain links TRBV19 with TRBJ2-7; D is undetermined. V lost 7 bases, J lost 0 bases, and 13 bases lay in between. The CDR3 length is 14 residues. In germline, CDR1 is LNHDA, CDR2 SQIVND (reference sequence). CDR3 nucleotide sequence: TGTGCCAGTACGGCGACATTCAGCTCCTACGAGCAGTACTTC. As protein: CASTATFSSYEQYF.

This clone occurred once. The genes are TRBV6-5 and TRBJ1-2, with TRBD1 matching 9 bases. The CDR3 is made up of 14 amino acids. The junction had 9 bases not matched to a gene; V was cut back by 6 bases and J by 7 bases. CDR1 and CDR2 from the germline V gene are MNHEY and SVGAGI. The CDR3 DNA reads TGTGCCAGCAGACCCGGGACAGGGTACGGTGGCTACACCTTC. Protein: CASRPGTGYGGYTF.

V gene TRBV7-8 combines with J gene TRBJ2-7, with D possibly TRBD1 on 6 matching bases. V was clipped by 5 bases and J by 1 base, with 24 bases between them. The CDR3 sequence is 18 residues long. CDR1 and CDR2 (germline): SGHVS, FQNEAQ. CDR3 in DNA: TGTGCCAGCAGCCTTCCCTGGCCAGGGGAAGGTGGGTCCTACGAGCAGTACTTC. Its protein product is CASSLPWPGEGGSYEQYF. Filled out from reference TRBV7-8 and TRBJ2-7, the complete variable domain reads GAGVSQSPRYKVAKRGQDVALRCDPISGHVSLFWYQQALGQGPEFLTYFQNEAQLDKSGLPSDRFFAERPEGSVSTLKIQRTQQEDSAVYLCASSLPWPGEGGSYEQYFGPGTRLTVT.

In its sample, this clone was seen once. This chain joins TRBV28 and TRBJ1-1, with D unresolved. The CDR3 extends over 14 amino acids. Trimming took 2 bases from V and 2 from J, leaving 9 bases between them. CDR1 is MDHEN, CDR2 SYDVKM, per germline. CDR3 nucleotide sequence: TGTGCCAGCAGTTTAATGGCGGATAACACTGAAGCTTTCTTT. Residues: CASSLMADNTEAFF.

The chain combines TRBV4-1 with TRBJ2-5, with 12 bases fitting TRBD2. This CDR3 comprises 20 residues. V was clipped by 2 bases and J by 0 bases; unmatched bases: 13. The germline V gene encodes CDR1 MGHRA and CDR2 YSYEKL. Here the CDR3 reads CASSQTGTSGFLGYQETQYF. In DNA, the CDR3 is TGCGCCAGCAGCCAAACCGGGACTAGCGGGTTCCTCGGGTACCAAGAGACCCAGTACTTC.

The chain couples TRBV7-9 to TRBJ2-7; 8 bases map to TRBD1. CDR3 length: 15 residues. Trimming cost V 1 base and J 5 bases; bases outside gene matches: 7. The germline CDR1 and CDR2 sequences are SEHNR and FQNEAQ (reference sequence). CDR3 nucleotides: TGTGCCAGCAGCTTAGGGGGACAGGTTACGGACGAGCAGTACTTC. Translating gives CASSLGGQVTDEQYF.

This chain uses TRBV11-2 with TRBJ1-3; no clear D gene. Germline lookup yields CDR1 SGHAT and CDR2 FQNNGV. The CDR3 has 14 residues. Deletions cut 3 bases from V and 0 bases from J, with 6 bases between. CDR3 nucleotides: TGTGCCAGCAGCTTCAGTCGCTCTGGAAACACCATATATTTT. Protein product: CASSFSRSGNTIYF.

J is TRBJ2-6 and V is TRBV5-1, with D hard to call. Trimming took 6 bases from V and 4 from J, leaving 17 bases between them. This CDR3 is built from 16 residues. Looked up from germline, CDR1 is SGHRS and CDR2 is YFSETQ. The CDR3 region has the DNA TGCGCCAGCACCCCAGGTGGGTCTGTGGGGGCCAACGTCCTGACTTTC. It specifies CASTPGGSVGANVLTF.

This chain uses TRBV4-3 with TRBJ1-1; a weak D match, TRBD1 (5 bases). Germline V gene lookup returns CDR1 LGHNA and CDR2 YSLEER. The CDR3 runs to 17 residues. V dropped 6 bases and J dropped 1 base, with 21 bases sitting between them. CDR3 in amino acids: CASRGPGTPGGNTEAFF. The DNA of the CDR3 is TGCGCCAGCAGGGGACCAGGGACTCCCGGCGGGAACACTGAAGCTTTCTTT.

V is TRBV10-2 and J is TRBJ1-1, with a tentative D call TRBD1 (5 bases). Looked up from germline, CDR1 is WSHSY and CDR2 is SAAADI. Trimming shortened V by 4 bases and J by 1 base, and 10 bases separated the two germline ends. This CDR3 spans 14 amino acids. This CDR3 reads CASSGQGSNTEAFF. CDR3 coding DNA: TGCGCCAGCAGTGGCCAGGGATCGAACACTGAAGCTTTCTTT.

The V gene is TRBV5-1, the J gene TRBJ1-1, with 8 bases aligning to TRBD1. The V segment lost 4 bases and the J segment 1 base; nucleotides outside the gene matches: 9. Germline-derived CDR1 and CDR2 are SGHRS and YFSETQ. This CDR3 is 16 amino acids long. CDR3 in DNA: TGCGCCAGCAGCCCAAGGACAGGGAAGGGGAACACTGAAGCTTTCTTT. Translated: CASSPRTGKGNTEAFF.

This chain connects TRBV27 to TRBJ2-7, with 7 positions matching TRBD1. Trimming at V came to 5 bases and at J to 5 bases, leaving 9 bases not matched to a gene. CDR3 length: 14 residues. Germline CDR1 reads MNHEY; CDR2 reads SMNVEV (reference sequence). CDR3 in amino acids: CASSLETGAHEQYF. The CDR3 DNA is TGTGCCAGCAGTCTGGAAACAGGGGCCCACGAGCAGTACTTC.

The chain recombines TRBV6-4 with TRBJ2-7, with 15 bases identical to TRBD2. Germline CDR1 and CDR2: MRHNA and SNTAGT. This CDR3 is 15 amino acids long. Trimming at V came to 9 bases and at J to 4 bases, leaving 7 bases not matched to a gene. DNA of the CDR3: TGTGCCAGTCCTGGGACTAGCGGGAGGAGGTACGAGCAGTACTTC. Encoded protein: CASPGTSGRRYEQYF.

This chain connects TRBV5-1 to TRBJ2-7; TRBD2 agrees at 8 bases. The germline V gene encodes CDR1 SGHRS and CDR2 YFSETQ. Unmatched junction bases numbered 11, after V lost 0 bases and J lost 0 bases. The CDR3 contains 18 residues. This chain's CDR3 is CASSLASGGGPSSYEQYF. The CDR3 DNA sequence: TGCGCCAGCAGCTTGGCCTCGGGGGGGGGCCCCTCCTCCTACGAGCAGTACTTC. Full variable domain (rest looked up from reference TRBV5-1 and TRBJ2-7): KAGVTQTPRYLIKTRGQQVTLSCSPISGHRSVSWYQQTPGQGLQFLFEYFSETQRNKGNFPGRFSGRQFSNSRSEMNVSTLELGDSALYLCASSLASGGGPSSYEQYFGPGTRLTVT.